This T cell receptor beta chain was sequenced for a study of glioma-infiltrating T cells after dendritic cell vaccination. Measured with immunoSEQ multiplex PCR; TCRdb has only the in-frame clones, and not every one. Of tens of thousands of clones listed, 85% to 90% are singletons. The V segment lost 6 bases and the J segment 12 bases; nucleotides outside the gene matches: 15. Germline V CDR1 and CDR2: MNHEY, SVGAGI. The CDR3 loop spans 14 amino acids. Time point indicated: after dendritic cell vaccination, including at tumor progression/relapse. This material consisted of blood, taken after dendritic cell vaccination. V usage is TRBV6-5 and J usage is TRBJ2-7; 9 positions agree with TRBD1. The TCR sequence derives from a human donor with glioblastoma. The CDR3 sequence is CASSSNTPGQGWYF. The CDR3 coding sequence is TGTGCCAGCAGCTCCAATACCCCAGGACAGGGGTGGTACTTC.